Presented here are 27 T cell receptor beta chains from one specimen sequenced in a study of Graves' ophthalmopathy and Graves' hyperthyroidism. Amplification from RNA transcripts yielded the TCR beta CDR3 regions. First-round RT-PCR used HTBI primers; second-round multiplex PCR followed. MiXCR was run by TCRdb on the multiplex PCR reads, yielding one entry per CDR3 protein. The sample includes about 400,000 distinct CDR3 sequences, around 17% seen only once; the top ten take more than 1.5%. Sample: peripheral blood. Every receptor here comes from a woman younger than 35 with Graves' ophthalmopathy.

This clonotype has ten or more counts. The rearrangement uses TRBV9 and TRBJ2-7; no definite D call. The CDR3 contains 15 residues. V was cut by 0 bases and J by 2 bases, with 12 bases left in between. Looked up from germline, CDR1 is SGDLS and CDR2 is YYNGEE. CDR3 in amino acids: CASSVGSDPTYEQYF. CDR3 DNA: TGTGCCAGCAGCGTAGGCTCGGACCCTACCTACGAGCAGTACTTC.

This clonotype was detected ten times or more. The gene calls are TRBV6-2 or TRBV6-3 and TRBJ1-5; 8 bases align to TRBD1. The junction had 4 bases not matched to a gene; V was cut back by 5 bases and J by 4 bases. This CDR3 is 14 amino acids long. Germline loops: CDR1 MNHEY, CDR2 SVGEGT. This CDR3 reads CASSPRTGNQPQHF. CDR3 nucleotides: TGTGCCAGCAGTCCTCGGACAGGGAATCAGCCCCAGCATTTT.

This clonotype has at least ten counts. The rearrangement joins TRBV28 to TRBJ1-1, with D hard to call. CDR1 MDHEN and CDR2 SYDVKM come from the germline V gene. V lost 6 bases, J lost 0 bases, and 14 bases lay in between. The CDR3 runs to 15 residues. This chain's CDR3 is CASSPGGPMNTEAFF. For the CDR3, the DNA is TGTGCCAGCAGCCCCGGAGGACCCATGAACACTGAAGCTTTCTTT. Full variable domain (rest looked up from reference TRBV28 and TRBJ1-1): DVKVTQSSRYLVKRTGEKVFLECVQDMDHENMFWYRQDPGLGLRLIYFSYDVKMKEKGDIPEGYSVSREKKERFSLILESASTNQTSMYLCASSPGGPMNTEAFFGQGTRLTVV.

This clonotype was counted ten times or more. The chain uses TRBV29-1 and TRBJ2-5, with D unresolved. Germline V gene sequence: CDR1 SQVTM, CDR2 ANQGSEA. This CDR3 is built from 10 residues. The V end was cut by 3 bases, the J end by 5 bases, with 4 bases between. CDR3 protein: CSVEWETQYF. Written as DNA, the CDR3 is TGCAGCGTTGAGTGGGAGACCCAGTACTTC.

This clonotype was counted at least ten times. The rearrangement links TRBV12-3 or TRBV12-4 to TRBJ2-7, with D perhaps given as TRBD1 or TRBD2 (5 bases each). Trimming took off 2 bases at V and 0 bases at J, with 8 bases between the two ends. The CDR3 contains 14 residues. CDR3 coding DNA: TGTGCCAGCAGTTTATGGGACGGCTCCTACGAGCAGTACTTC. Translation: CASSLWDGSYEQYF.

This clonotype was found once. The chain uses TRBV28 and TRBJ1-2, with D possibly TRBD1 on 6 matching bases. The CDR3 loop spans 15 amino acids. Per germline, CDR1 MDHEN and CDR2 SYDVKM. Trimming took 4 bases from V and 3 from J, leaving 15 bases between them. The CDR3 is CASSSYAGTYYGYTF. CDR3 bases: TGTGCCAGCAGTTCTTACGCCGGGACATACTATGGCTACACCTTC.

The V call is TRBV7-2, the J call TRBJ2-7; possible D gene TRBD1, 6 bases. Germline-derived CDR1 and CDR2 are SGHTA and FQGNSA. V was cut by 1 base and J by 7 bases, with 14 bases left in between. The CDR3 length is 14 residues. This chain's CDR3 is CASSLGGGPREQYF. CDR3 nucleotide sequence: TGTGCCAGCAGCTTAGGAGGGGGTCCCCGGGAGCAGTACTTC.

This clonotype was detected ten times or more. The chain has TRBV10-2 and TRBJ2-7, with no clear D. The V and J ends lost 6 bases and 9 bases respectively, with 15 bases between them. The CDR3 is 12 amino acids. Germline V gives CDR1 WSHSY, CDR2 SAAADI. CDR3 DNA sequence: TGCGCCAGCAGACAGACGTCGATGGGGCAGTACTTC. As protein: CASRQTSMGQYF.

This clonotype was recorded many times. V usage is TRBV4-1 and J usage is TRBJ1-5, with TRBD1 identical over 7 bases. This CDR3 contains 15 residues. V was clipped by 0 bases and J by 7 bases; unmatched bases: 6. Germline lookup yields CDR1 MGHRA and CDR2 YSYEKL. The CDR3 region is CASSQDKGAGQPQHF. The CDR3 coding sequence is TGCGCCAGCAGCCAAGACAAGGGGGCGGGGCAGCCCCAGCATTTT.

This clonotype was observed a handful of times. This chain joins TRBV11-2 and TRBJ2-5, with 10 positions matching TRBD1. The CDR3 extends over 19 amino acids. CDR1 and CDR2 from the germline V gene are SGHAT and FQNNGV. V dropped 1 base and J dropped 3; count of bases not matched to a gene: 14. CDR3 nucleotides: TGTGCCAGCAGCTTAGTCCCGACAGGGGGCTATAATACGAAAGAGACCCAGTACTTC. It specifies CASSLVPTGGYNTKETQYF.

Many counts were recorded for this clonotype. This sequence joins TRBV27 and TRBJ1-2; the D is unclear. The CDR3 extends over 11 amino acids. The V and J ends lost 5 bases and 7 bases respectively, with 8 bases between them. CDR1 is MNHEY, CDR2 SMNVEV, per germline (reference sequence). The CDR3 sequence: CASSPGVGYTF. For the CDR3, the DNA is TGTGCCAGCAGTCCTGGGGTTGGCTACACCTTC.

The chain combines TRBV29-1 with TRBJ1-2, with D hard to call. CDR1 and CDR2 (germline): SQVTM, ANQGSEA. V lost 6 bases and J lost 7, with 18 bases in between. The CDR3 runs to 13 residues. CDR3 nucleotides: TGCAGCGTGGAGAGGTTTTCGGCGGCTGGCTACACCTTC. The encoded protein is CSVERFSAAGYTF.

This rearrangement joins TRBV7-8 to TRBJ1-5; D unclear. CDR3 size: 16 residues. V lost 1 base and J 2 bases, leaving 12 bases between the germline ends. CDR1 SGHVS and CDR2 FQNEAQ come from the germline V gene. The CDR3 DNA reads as TGTGCCAGCAGCTTAGATTCTGGGTCGGGCAATCAGCCCCAGCATTTT. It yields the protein CASSLDSGSGNQPQHF.

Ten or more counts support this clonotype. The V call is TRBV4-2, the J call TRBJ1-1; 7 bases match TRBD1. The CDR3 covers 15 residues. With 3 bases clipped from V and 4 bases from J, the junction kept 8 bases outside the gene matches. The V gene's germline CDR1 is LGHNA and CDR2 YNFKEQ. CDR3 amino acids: CASSHRDRAGTEAFF. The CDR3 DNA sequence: TGTGCCAGCAGCCACCGCGACAGGGCGGGCACTGAAGCTTTCTTT.

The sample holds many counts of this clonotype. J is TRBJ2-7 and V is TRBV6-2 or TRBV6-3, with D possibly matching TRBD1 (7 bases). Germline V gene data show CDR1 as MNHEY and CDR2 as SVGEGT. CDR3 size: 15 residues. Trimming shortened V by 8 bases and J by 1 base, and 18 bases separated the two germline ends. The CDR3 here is CASADRRGLSYEQYF. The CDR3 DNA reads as TGTGCCAGCGCAGATAGGAGGGGGCTGTCCTACGAGCAGTACTTC.

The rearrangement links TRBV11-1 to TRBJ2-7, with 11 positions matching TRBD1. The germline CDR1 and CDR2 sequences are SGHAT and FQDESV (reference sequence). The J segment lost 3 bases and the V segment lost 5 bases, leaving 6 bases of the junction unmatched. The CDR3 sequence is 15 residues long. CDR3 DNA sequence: TGTGCCAGCAGCAGGACCGGGACAGGGGGCTACGAGCAGTACTTC. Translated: CASSRTGTGGYEQYF.

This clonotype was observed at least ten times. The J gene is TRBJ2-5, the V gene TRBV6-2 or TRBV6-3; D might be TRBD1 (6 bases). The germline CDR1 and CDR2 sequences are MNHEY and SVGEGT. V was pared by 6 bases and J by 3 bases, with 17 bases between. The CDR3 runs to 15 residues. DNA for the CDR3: TGTGCCAGCAGACGTCACAGGGACGGTGAAGAGACCCAGTACTTC. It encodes CASRRHRDGEETQYF.

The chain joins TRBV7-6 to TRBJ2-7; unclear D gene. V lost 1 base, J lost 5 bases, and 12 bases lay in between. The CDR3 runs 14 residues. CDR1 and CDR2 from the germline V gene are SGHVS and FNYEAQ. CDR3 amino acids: CASSLVIGFHEQYF. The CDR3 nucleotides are TGTGCCAGCAGCTTAGTTATTGGATTCCACGAGCAGTACTTC.

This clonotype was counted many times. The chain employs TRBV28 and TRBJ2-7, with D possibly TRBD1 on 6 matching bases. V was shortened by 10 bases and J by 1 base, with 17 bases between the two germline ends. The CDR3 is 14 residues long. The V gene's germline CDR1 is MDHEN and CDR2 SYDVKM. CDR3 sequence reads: CAISYRDTSYEQYF. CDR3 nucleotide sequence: TGTGCCATCTCGTACCGGGACACTTCCTACGAGCAGTACTTC.

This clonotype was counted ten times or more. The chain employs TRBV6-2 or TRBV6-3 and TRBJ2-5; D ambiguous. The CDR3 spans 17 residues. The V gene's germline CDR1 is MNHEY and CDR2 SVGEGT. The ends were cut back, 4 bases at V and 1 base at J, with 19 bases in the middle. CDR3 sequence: CASSLRSGQVAQETQYF. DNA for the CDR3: TGTGCCAGCAGTTTGCGCTCCGGGCAGGTGGCCCAAGAGACCCAGTACTTC.

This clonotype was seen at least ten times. CDR3 sequence reads: CASSEQETQYF. CDR3 nucleotide sequence: TGTGCCAGCTCGGAACAAGAGACCCAGTACTTC. The rearrangement joins TRBV19 to TRBJ2-5; D remains ambiguous. This CDR3 is built from 11 residues. Trimming shortened V by 9 bases and J by 2 bases, and 7 bases separated the two germline ends. Germline V CDR1 and CDR2: LNHDA, SQIVND (reference sequence).

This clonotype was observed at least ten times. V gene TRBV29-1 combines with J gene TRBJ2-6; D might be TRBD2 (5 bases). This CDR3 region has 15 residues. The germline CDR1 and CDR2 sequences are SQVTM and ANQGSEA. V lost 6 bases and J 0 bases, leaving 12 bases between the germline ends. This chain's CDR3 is CSVLDGNSGANVLTF. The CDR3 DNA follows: TGCAGCGTCCTTGACGGGAACTCTGGGGCCAACGTCCTGACTTTC.

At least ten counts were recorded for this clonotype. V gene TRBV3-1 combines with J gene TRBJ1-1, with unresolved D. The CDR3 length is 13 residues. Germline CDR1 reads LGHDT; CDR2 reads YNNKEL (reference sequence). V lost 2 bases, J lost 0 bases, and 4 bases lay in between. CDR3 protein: CASSQLLNTEAFF. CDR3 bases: TGTGCCAGCAGCCAACTGTTGAACACTGAAGCTTTCTTT.

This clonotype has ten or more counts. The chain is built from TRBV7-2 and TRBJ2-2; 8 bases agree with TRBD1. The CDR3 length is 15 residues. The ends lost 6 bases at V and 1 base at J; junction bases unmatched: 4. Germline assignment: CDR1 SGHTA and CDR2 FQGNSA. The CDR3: CASRSGQGNTGELFF. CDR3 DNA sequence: TGTGCCAGCAGAAGCGGACAGGGGAACACCGGGGAGCTGTTTTTT.

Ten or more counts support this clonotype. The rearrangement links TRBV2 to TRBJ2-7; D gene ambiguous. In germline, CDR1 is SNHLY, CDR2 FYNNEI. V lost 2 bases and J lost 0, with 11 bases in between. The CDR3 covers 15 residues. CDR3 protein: CASSELGVHSYEQYF. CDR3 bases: TGTGCCAGCAGTGAACTCGGCGTGCACTCCTACGAGCAGTACTTC.

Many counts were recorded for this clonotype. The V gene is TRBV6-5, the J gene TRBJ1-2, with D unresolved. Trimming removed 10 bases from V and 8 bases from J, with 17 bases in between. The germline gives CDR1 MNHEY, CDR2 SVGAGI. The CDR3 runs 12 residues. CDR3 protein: CATSGRLRGYTF. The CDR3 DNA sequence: TGTGCCACCTCCGGACGTCTCAGAGGCTACACCTTC.

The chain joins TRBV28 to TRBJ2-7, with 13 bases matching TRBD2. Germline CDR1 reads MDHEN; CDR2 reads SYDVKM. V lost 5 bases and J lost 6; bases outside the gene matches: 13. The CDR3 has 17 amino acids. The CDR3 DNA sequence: TGTGCCAGCAGTAGAGTCGTCGGACTAGCGGGAGTCGGCGAGCAGTACTTC. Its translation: CASSRVVGLAGVGEQYF.